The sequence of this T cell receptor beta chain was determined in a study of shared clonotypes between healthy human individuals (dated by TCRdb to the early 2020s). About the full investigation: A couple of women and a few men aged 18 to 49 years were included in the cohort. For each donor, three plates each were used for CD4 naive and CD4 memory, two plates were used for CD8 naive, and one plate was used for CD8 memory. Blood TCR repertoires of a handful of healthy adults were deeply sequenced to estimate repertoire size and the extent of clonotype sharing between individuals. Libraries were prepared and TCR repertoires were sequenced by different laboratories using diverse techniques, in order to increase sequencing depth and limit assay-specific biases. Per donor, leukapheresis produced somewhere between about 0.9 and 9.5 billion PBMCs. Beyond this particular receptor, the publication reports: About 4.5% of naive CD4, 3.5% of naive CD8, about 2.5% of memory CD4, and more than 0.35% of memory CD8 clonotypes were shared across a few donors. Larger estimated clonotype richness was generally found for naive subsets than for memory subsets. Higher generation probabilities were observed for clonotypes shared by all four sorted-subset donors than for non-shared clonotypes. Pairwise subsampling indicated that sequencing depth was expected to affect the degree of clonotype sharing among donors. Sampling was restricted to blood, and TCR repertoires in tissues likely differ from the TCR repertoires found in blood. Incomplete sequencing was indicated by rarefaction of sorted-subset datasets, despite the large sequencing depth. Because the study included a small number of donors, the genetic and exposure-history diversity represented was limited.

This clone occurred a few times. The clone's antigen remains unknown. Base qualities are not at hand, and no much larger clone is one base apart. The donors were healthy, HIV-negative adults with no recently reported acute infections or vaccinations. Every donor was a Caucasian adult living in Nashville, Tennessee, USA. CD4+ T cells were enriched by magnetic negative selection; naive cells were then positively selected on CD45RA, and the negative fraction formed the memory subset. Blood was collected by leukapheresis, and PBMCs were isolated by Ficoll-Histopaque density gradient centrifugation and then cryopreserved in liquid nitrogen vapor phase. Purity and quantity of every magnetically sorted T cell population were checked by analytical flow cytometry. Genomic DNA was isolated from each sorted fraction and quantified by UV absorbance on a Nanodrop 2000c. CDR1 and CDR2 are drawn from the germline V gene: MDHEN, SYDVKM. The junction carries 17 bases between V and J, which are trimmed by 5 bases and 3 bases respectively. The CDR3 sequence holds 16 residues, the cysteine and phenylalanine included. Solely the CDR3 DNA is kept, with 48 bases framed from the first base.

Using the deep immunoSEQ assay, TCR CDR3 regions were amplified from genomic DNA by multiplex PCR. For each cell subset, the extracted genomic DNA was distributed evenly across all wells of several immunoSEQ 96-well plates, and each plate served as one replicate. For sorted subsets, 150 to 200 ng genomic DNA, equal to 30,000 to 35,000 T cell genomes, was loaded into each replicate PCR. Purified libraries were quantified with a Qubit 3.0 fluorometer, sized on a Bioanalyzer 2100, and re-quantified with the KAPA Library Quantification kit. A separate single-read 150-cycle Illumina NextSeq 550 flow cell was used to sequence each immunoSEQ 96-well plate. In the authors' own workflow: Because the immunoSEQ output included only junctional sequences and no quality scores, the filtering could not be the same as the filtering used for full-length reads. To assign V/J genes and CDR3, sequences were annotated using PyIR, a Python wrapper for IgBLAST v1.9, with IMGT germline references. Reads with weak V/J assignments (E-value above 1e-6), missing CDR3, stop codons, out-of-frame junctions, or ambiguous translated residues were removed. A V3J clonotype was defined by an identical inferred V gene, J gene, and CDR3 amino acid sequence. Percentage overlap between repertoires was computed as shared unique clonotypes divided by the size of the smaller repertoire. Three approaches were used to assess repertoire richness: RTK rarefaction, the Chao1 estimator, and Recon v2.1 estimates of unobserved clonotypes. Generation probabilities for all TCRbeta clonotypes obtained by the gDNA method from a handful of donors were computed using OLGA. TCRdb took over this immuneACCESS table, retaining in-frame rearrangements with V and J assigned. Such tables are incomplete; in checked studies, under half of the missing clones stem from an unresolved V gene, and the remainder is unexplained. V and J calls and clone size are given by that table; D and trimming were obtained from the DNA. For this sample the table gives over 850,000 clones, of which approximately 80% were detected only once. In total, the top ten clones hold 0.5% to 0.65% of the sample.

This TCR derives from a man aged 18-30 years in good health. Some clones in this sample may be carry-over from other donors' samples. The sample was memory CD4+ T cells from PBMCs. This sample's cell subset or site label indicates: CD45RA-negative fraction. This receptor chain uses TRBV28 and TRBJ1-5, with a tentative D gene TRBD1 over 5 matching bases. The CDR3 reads CASSPRGRVDNQPQHF. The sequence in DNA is TGTGCCAGCAGTCCCCGGGGCAGGGTGGACAATCAGCCCCAGCATTTT.